The source of this TCR beta chain is a study of PD-L1 blockade in urothelial cancer. Turning to the study itself: In terms of prior chemotherapy, patients had received 0 to 3 regimens. Across blood samples, T cells had a median count of about 150,000.

Produced via immunoSEQ multiplex PCR; TCRdb's table is partial and in-frame only. The profile shows about 55,000 clones, around 75% of them singletons. V dropped 8 bases and J dropped 1 base, with 8 bases sitting between them. The CDR3 is made up of 12 amino acids. Germline V gene sequence: CDR1 MDHEN, CDR2 SYDVKM. Regarding time point: pretreatment peripheral blood. Locally advanced or metastatic urothelial carcinoma affected the patients. This clone was detected many times. The sample here was PBMCs, taken around atezolizumab (anti-PD-L1) treatment. This chain connects TRBV28 to TRBJ2-5; D unclear. The clonotype comes from a man between 65 and 80 years old with urothelial cancer. The CDR3 is CASQTSQETQYF. The CDR3 DNA follows: TGTGCCAGCCAGACATCCCAAGAGACCCAGTACTTC. Variable domain in full (rest from reference TRBV28 and TRBJ2-5): DVKVTQSSRYLVKRTGEKVFLECVQDMDHENMFWYRQDPGLGLRLIYFSYDVKMKEKGDIPEGYSVSREKKERFSLILESASTNQTSMYLCASQTSQETQYFGPGTRLLVL.